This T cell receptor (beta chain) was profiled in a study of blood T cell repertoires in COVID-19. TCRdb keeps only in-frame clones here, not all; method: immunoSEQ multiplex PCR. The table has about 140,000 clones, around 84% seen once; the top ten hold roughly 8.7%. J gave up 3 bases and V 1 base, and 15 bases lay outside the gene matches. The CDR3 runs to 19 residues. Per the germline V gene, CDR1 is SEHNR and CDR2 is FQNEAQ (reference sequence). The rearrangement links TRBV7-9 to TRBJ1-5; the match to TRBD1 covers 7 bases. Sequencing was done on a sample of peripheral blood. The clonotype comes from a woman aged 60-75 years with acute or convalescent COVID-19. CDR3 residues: CASSLGTARGSSTNQPQHF. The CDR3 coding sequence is TGTGCCAGCAGCTTAGGGACAGCCAGGGGGTCCTCCACCAATCAGCCCCAGCATTTT.